Shown below are 20 T cell receptor beta chains from a single sample sequenced in a study of blood T cell repertoires in COVID-19. The method was immunoSEQ multiplex PCR; TCRdb's version includes in-frame clones alone and lacks a portion of them. Altogether 150,000 to 200,000 clones are present, 75% to 90% being singletons, with the ten largest covering under 2.5%. The specimen sequenced was peripheral blood. The receptor set was obtained from a man between 70 and 80 years old with active or convalescent COVID-19.

This chain connects TRBV27 to TRBJ1-1; TRBD1 matches at 9 bases. The CDR3 runs 16 residues. Germline CDR1 reads MNHEY; CDR2 reads SMNVEV (reference sequence). J lost 0 bases, V lost 5 bases, and 7 bases had no gene match. This CDR3 reads CASSPRDRVLNTEAFF. The CDR3 DNA follows: TGTGCCAGCAGTCCTAGGGACAGGGTATTGAACACTGAAGCTTTCTTT.

The gene calls are TRBV11-2 and TRBJ2-3, with D possibly TRBD1 on 5 matching bases. The germline V gene encodes CDR1 SGHAT and CDR2 FQNNGV. There are 16 residues in the CDR3. The germline V and J ends were trimmed by 7 bases and 6 bases, with 23 bases remaining between them. This CDR3 reads CASTFVGRDQADTQYF. The DNA of the CDR3 is TGTGCCAGCACCTTCGTGGGCAGGGATCAGGCGGATACGCAGTATTTT.

The chain has TRBV29-1 and TRBJ2-5; TRBD2 aligns across 8 bases. The CDR3 covers 13 residues. Trimming cost V 7 bases and J 2 bases; bases outside gene matches: 6. Germline-derived CDR1 and CDR2 are SQVTM and ANQGSEA. The CDR3 DNA reads TGCAGCGCGATTATAGCGGGACAAGAGACCCAGTACTTC. Protein: CSAIIAGQETQYF.

V usage is TRBV4-2 and J usage is TRBJ2-7; perhaps TRBD1 as D (6 bases). V lost 1 base and J lost 3, with 10 bases in between. The CDR3 has 14 amino acids. CDR1 is LGHNA and CDR2 is YNFKEQ in the germline V gene. For the CDR3, the DNA is TGTGCCAGCAGCCAAGGGACAGAGATCTACGAGCAGTACTTC. This encodes CASSQGTEIYEQYF.

The V call is TRBV6-2 or TRBV6-3, the J call TRBJ2-7; 8 bases match TRBD2. The V and J ends lost 2 bases and 3 bases, in that order; junction bases with no gene match: 3. This CDR3 has 14 amino acids. CDR1 MNHEY and CDR2 SVGEGT come from the germline V gene. The CDR3 protein is CASSYGTSLYEQYF. Here the CDR3 DNA reads TGTGCCAGCAGTTACGGGACTAGTCTCTACGAGCAGTACTTC.

The CDR3 here is CAWDRVYTGELFF. CDR3 nucleotides: TGTGCCTGGGACAGGGTATACACCGGGGAGCTGTTTTTT. The V and J genes are TRBV30 and TRBJ2-2; 7 bases agree with TRBD1. V was pared by 5 bases and J by 3 bases, with 3 bases of the junction left unmatched. CDR3 length equals 13 residues. Germline V CDR1 and CDR2: GTSNPN, SVGIG (reference sequence). Using reference TRBV30 and TRBJ2-2 for the parts outside the CDR3, the full variable domain is SQTIHQWPATLVQPVGSPLSLECTVEGTSNPNLYWYRQAAGRGLQLLFYSVGIGQISSEVPQNLSASRPQDRQFILSSKKLLLSDSGFYLCAWDRVYTGELFFGEGSRLTVL.

Only a few counts were recorded for this clone. J is TRBJ1-3 and V is TRBV7-2; weak D call: TRBD1 (5 bases). Trimming took 5 bases from V and 4 from J, leaving 21 bases between them. This CDR3 is built from 17 residues. CDR1 is SGHTA and CDR2 is FQGNSA in the germline V gene. CDR3 amino acids: CASSQDSLGKHGNTIYF. The CDR3 DNA is TGTGCCAGCAGCCAAGACAGTCTGGGAAAACACGGAAACACCATATATTTT. Full variable domain (remainder filled in from reference TRBV7-2 and TRBJ1-3): GAGVSQSPSNKVTEKGKDVELRCDPISGHTALYWYRQSLGQGLEFLIYFQGNSAPDKSGLPSDRFSAERTGGSVSTLTIQRTQQEDSAVYLCASSQDSLGKHGNTIYFGEGSWLTVV.

The chain couples TRBV24-1 to TRBJ1-5; D unresolved. Trimming removed 8 bases from V and 2 bases from J, with 6 bases in between. The CDR3 runs 12 residues. CDR1 KGHDR and CDR2 SFDVKD come from the germline V gene. The CDR3 DNA is TGTGCCACCAACAACGGCAATCAGCCCCAGCATTTT. Translation gives CATNNGNQPQHF.

The V gene is TRBV28, the J gene TRBJ1-2; the D gene is possibly TRBD1 (5 bases). Looked up from germline, CDR1 is MDHEN and CDR2 is SYDVKM. The CDR3 length is 12 residues. V was shortened by 8 bases and J by 6 bases, with 13 bases between the two germline ends. This chain's CDR3 is CASGAQRDGYTF. CDR3 DNA sequence: TGTGCCAGCGGGGCACAGCGAGATGGCTACACCTTC.

The J gene is TRBJ2-5, the V gene TRBV7-9; D ambiguous. CDR3 size: 14 residues. Germline CDR1 and CDR2: SEHNR and FQNEAQ (reference sequence). The V and J ends lost 5 bases and 0 bases respectively, with 10 bases between them. The CDR3 region has the DNA TGTGCCAGCAGCCTTACAGAGTACCAAGAGACCCAGTACTTC. The encoded protein is CASSLTEYQETQYF.

The chain's CDR3 is CASSLGAHGGGGRDTQYF. CDR3 DNA: TGCGCCAGCAGCCTTGGGGCCCACGGAGGGGGGGGCAGGGATACGCAGTATTTT. The V and J genes are TRBV5-1 and TRBJ2-3; maybe TRBD2 (7 bases). Trimming shortened V by 4 bases and J by 6 bases, and 27 bases separated the two germline ends. From germline, CDR1 is SGHRS and CDR2 YFSETQ. The CDR3 contains 18 residues.

This clone was recorded only once. The chain couples TRBV11-2 to TRBJ1-2; D unresolved. Germline-derived CDR1 and CDR2 are SGHAT and FQNNGV. The ends were cut back, 3 bases at V and 8 bases at J, with 7 bases in the middle. There are 11 residues in the CDR3. The CDR3 nucleotides read TGTGCCAGCAGCTTCGCCGGGGGCTACACCTTC. Translated: CASSFAGGYTF.

This clone was detected once. The chain couples TRBV29-1 to TRBJ1-1; no clear D gene. V lost 5 bases to trimming and J lost 1 base, with 11 bases between them. Germline CDR1 reads SQVTM; CDR2 reads ANQGSEA. The CDR3 is 13 residues long. The CDR3 coding sequence is TGCAGCGTTCGGTCACGAGGGAACACTGAAGCTTTCTTT. The encoded protein is CSVRSRGNTEAFF.

This clone was counted only a few times. The V gene is TRBV7-9, the J gene TRBJ1-1, with a possible D match to TRBD1 (6 bases). Looked up from germline, CDR1 is SEHNR and CDR2 is FQNEAQ (reference sequence). CDR3 size: 14 residues. V lost 5 bases, J lost 1 base, and 11 bases lay in between. In DNA, the CDR3 is TGTGCCAGCAGCCCGATGACAGGGAACACTGAAGCTTTCTTT. It yields the protein CASSPMTGNTEAFF.

The genes are TRBV5-5 and TRBJ1-5; 9 nucleotides align to TRBD1. The germline gives CDR1 SGHKS, CDR2 YYEKEE (reference sequence). Trimming cost V 2 bases and J 0 bases; bases outside gene matches: 6. The CDR3 extends over 17 amino acids. CDR3 amino acids: CASSFPTGGNSNQPQHF. The CDR3 coding sequence is TGTGCCAGCAGCTTCCCGACAGGGGGGAATAGCAATCAGCCCCAGCATTTT.

The rearrangement uses TRBV18 and TRBJ1-1; D possibly corresponds to TRBD1 (5 bases). CDR3 length equals 14 residues. The germline V gene encodes CDR1 KGHSH and CDR2 LQKENI. With 2 bases removed from V and 5 bases from J, the gap between germline ends came to 12 bases. The DNA of the CDR3 is TGTGCCAGCTCACCAAACGGGCGGGGGACTGAAGCTTTCTTT. It encodes CASSPNGRGTEAFF.

V and J are TRBV7-2 and TRBJ1-2; the match to TRBD1 covers 7 bases. Germline trimming cut 1 base from V and 8 bases from J; bases unmatched to any gene: 1. CDR3 size: 12 residues. Looked up from germline, CDR1 is SGHTA and CDR2 is FQGNSA. CDR3 coding DNA: TGTGCCAGCAGCTTAGACAGGGGAGGCTACACCTTC. Its protein is CASSLDRGGYTF.

The rearrangement uses TRBV5-5 and TRBJ1-2; TRBD1 is a possible D gene (5 bases). Germline V lookup: CDR1 SGHKS, CDR2 YYEKEE (reference sequence). CDR3 size: 18 residues. Between the trimmed V and J ends, which lost 4 bases and 3 bases, there was a span of 25 bases. As DNA, the CDR3 is TGTGCCAGCAGCCTCTATGGTAGGCAGGGATTGTTGGACTATGGCTACACCTTC. Its protein product is CASSLYGRQGLLDYGYTF. Looking up the rest from reference TRBV5-5 and TRBJ1-2 gives the full variable domain: DAGVTQSPTHLIKTRGQQVTLRCSPISGHKSVSWYQQVLGQGPQFIFQYYEKEERGRGNFPDRFSARQFPNYSSELNVNALLLGDSALYLCASSLYGRQGLLDYGYTFGSGTRLTVV.

CDR3 residues: CASSSGQGYIQYF. The CDR3 region has the DNA TGTGCCAGTAGTAGCGGACAGGGCTACATTCAGTACTTC. The rearrangement joins TRBV19 to TRBJ2-4, with 8 nucleotides matching TRBD1. The CDR3 is 13 amino acids. The germline gives CDR1 LNHDA, CDR2 SQIVND (reference sequence). V shed 4 bases and J 8 bases; nucleotides not matched to a gene: 4.

The gene calls are TRBV29-1 and TRBJ2-2, with 7 bases fitting TRBD2. The CDR3 length is 13 residues. V shed 4 bases, J shed 5 bases, and the junction held 4 bases outside the gene matches. From germline, CDR1 is SQVTM and CDR2 ANQGSEA. DNA for the CDR3: TGCAGCGTTGTGGTGGGAGGGACCGGGGAGCTGTTTTTT. Amino acid sequence: CSVVVGGTGELFF.